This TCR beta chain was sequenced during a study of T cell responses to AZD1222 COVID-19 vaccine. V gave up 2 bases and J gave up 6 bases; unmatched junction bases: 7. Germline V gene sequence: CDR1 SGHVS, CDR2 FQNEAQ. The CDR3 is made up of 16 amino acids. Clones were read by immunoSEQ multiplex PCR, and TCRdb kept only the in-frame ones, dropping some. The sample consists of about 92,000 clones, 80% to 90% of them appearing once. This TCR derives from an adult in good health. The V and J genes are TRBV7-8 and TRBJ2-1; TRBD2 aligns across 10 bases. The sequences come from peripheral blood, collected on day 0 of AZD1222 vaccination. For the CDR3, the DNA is TGTGCCAGCAGCTTAATTACTAGCGGGAAGGGCAATGAGCAGTTCTTC. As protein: CASSLITSGKGNEQFF. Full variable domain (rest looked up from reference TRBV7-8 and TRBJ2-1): GAGVSQSPRYKVAKRGQDVALRCDPISGHVSLFWYQQALGQGPEFLTYFQNEAQLDKSGLPSDRFFAERPEGSVSTLKIQRTQQEDSAVYLCASSLITSGKGNEQFFGPGTRLTVL.